This is a list of T cell receptor beta chains from one sample in a study of CD8 T cells in Susac syndrome. Each CDR3 protein gets one entry after TCRdb re-called the immunoSEQ multiplex PCR reads with MiXCR. Among about 300,000 distinct CDR3 sequences listed, 85% were seen once. The source material was CD8+ T cells from PBMCs. All receptors come from a human donor with multiple sclerosis. Both conserved end residues are part of each CDR3. D genes are given only for firm matches. Clone size appears in some rows only: once, few, many, or a class for an expanded clone.

NA	NA	TRBV9	TRBJ2-3	CASREGAHTDTQYF	TGTGCCAGCAGGGAGGGAGCCCACACAGATACGCAGTATTTT
NA	once	TRBV5-5	TRBJ2-1	CASSGGSGLTNEQFF	TGTGCCAGCAGCGGAGGGTCCGGACTTACCAATGAGCAGTTCTTC
NA	few	TRBV7-9	TRBJ1-4	CASSPTTAQGSEKLFF	TGTGCCAGCAGCCCGACAACAGCACAGGGATCCGAAAAACTGTTTTTT
NA	NA	TRBV6-1	TRBJ2-1	CASSEDYNEQFF	TGTGCCAGCAGTGAAGATTACAATGAGCAGTTCTTC
TRBD2	NA	TRBV29-1	TRBJ2-1	CSVESLAGYNEQFF	TGCAGCGTTGAATCCCTAGCGGGGTACAATGAGCAGTTCTTC
NA	NA	TRBV28	TRBJ1-3	CASSLSLSGNTIYF	TGTGCCAGCAGTTTATCATTGTCCGGAAACACCATATATTTT
NA	NA	TRBV4-3	TRBJ2-1	CASSQEGRDGKFNEQFF	TGCGCCAGCAGCCAAGAAGGTAGGGACGGTAAATTCAATGAGCAGTTCTTC
NA	NA	TRBV20-1	TRBJ1-6	CSARTAYNSPLHF	TGCAGTGCTAGAACAGCGTATAATTCACCCCTCCACTTT
NA	NA	TRBV7-9	TRBJ2-5	CASSFSGAGTLEETQYF	TGTGCCAGCAGCTTTTCGGGGGCGGGAACGCTTGAGGAGACCCAGTACTTC
TRBD2	few	TRBV24-1	TRBJ2-2	CATSDLLAGAGELFF	TGTGCCACCAGTGATTTACTAGCGGGCGCCGGGGAGCTGTTTTTT